These T cell receptor beta chains were read from a single sample in a study of beta chain features in type 1 diabetes. Here immunoSEQ multiplex PCR was the method, and the copy in TCRdb shows in-frame clones only, minus some. The table shows hundreds of thousands of clones, with approximately 15% occurring only once. Sequenced sample: naive CD4+ T cells from blood. The receptor source for this set is a man aged 25-45 years in good health. Both conserved end residues are part of each CDR3. Each record gives: clone size, V gene, J gene, CDR3 length, D gene, CDR3 DNA, CDR3 protein. The D gene is left open where the match is weak. Clone sizes are given selectively: once, few, many, or a class where the clone is expanded.

clone_size: many; v_call: TRBV9; j_call: TRBJ2-5; cdr3_length: 15; d_call: NA; cdr3_nt: TGTGCCAGCAGCCTCCGATCGAGTTGGGGAGAGACCCAGTACTTC; cdr3_aa: CASSLRSSWGETQYF
clone_size: NA; v_call: TRBV27; j_call: TRBJ2-3; cdr3_length: 13; d_call: NA; cdr3_nt: TGTGCCAGCTCAGGGGGGCGCACAGATACGCAGTATTTT; cdr3_aa: CASSGGRTDTQYF
clone_size: NA; v_call: TRBV5-1; j_call: TRBJ2-3; cdr3_length: 15; d_call: NA; cdr3_nt: TGCGCCAGCAGCGCGGACACCCTGGGCACAGATACGCAGTATTTT; cdr3_aa: CASSADTLGTDTQYF
clone_size: few; v_call: TRBV4-2; j_call: TRBJ1-2; cdr3_length: 14; d_call: NA; cdr3_nt: TGTGCCAGCAGCCAAGTCGCAGGGGACGATGGCTACACCTTC; cdr3_aa: CASSQVAGDDGYTF
clone_size: NA; v_call: TRBV4-2; j_call: TRBJ1-2; cdr3_length: 16; d_call: NA; cdr3_nt: TGTGCCAGCAGCCAAGATACAGCGGTCCATTTGGATGGCTACACCTTC; cdr3_aa: CASSQDTAVHLDGYTF
clone_size: NA; v_call: TRBV30; j_call: TRBJ1-2; cdr3_length: 14; d_call: TRBD1; cdr3_nt: TGTGCCTGGAGTCCAGGGACAGATAACTATGGCTACACCTTC; cdr3_aa: CAWSPGTDNYGYTF
clone_size: few; v_call: TRBV23-1; j_call: TRBJ1-5; cdr3_length: 18; d_call: NA; cdr3_nt: TGCGCCAGCAGTCATTTCCGGGACACAGAGGATAGCAATCAGCCCCAGCATTTT; cdr3_aa: CASSHFRDTEDSNQPQHF
clone_size: few; v_call: TRBV7-2; j_call: TRBJ2-3; cdr3_length: 17; d_call: TRBD2; cdr3_nt: TGTGCCAGCAGCCCCCCTAGGCGGGCTAGCGGGAGAGATACGCAGTATTTT; cdr3_aa: CASSPPRRASGRDTQYF
clone_size: NA; v_call: TRBV7-9; j_call: TRBJ2-7; cdr3_length: 15; d_call: TRBD2; cdr3_nt: TGTGCCAGCAGCCCTTTAGCGGGACCCTTCTACGAGCAGTACTTC; cdr3_aa: CASSPLAGPFYEQYF
clone_size: few; v_call: TRBV9; j_call: TRBJ1-1; cdr3_length: 13; d_call: NA; cdr3_nt: TGTGCCAGCAGCTTCTCAGGGAACACTGAAGCTTTCTTT; cdr3_aa: CASSFSGNTEAFF
clone_size: few; v_call: TRBV5-5; j_call: TRBJ2-3; cdr3_length: 16; d_call: TRBD2; cdr3_nt: TGTGCCAGCAGTTTCCCTAGCGGAACCTCCACAGATACGCAGTATTTT; cdr3_aa: CASSFPSGTSTDTQYF
clone_size: many; v_call: TRBV15; j_call: TRBJ2-5; cdr3_length: 14; d_call: NA; cdr3_nt: TGTGCCACCAGCAGTTCCCGGGGAATCCGGACCCAGTACTTC; cdr3_aa: CATSSSRGIRTQYF
clone_size: NA; v_call: TRBV5-1; j_call: TRBJ2-3; cdr3_length: 15; d_call: NA; cdr3_nt: TGCGCCAGCAGCTTGTCCGGGGGCTACACAGATACGCAGTATTTT; cdr3_aa: CASSLSGGYTDTQYF
clone_size: NA; v_call: TRBV7-6; j_call: TRBJ2-3; cdr3_length: 16; d_call: TRBD2; cdr3_nt: TGTGCCAGCAGCATACTAGCGGGGGGGCCGGTAGATACGCAGTATTTT; cdr3_aa: CASSILAGGPVDTQYF
clone_size: NA; v_call: TRBV5-1; j_call: TRBJ1-2; cdr3_length: 15; d_call: TRBD1; cdr3_nt: TGCGCCAGCAGCCTATGGGACAGAACCAACTATGGCTACACCTTC; cdr3_aa: CASSLWDRTNYGYTF
clone_size: NA; v_call: TRBV20-1; j_call: TRBJ1-1; cdr3_length: 11; d_call: NA; cdr3_nt: TGCAGTGCTAGTCAGGACAGTGAAGCTTTCTTT; cdr3_aa: CSASQDSEAFF
clone_size: NA; v_call: TRBV4-2; j_call: TRBJ1-1; cdr3_length: 13; d_call: NA; cdr3_nt: TGTGCCAGCGGTCTTCAGGGGAACACTGAAGCTTTCTTT; cdr3_aa: CASGLQGNTEAFF
clone_size: few; v_call: TRBV28; j_call: TRBJ1-2; cdr3_length: 13; d_call: NA; cdr3_nt: TGTGCCAGCAGACCGGACGGTCTTAATGGCTACACCTTC; cdr3_aa: CASRPDGLNGYTF
clone_size: few; v_call: TRBV14; j_call: TRBJ1-1; cdr3_length: 15; d_call: NA; cdr3_nt: TGTGCCAGCAGCCAAGATGTGGGGTATAGGACTGAAGCTTTCTTT; cdr3_aa: CASSQDVGYRTEAFF
clone_size: NA; v_call: TRBV6-1; j_call: TRBJ1-4; cdr3_length: 14; d_call: NA; cdr3_nt: TGTGCCAGCAGCCCAAGCGGGGTGGGTGAAAAACTGTTTTTT; cdr3_aa: CASSPSGVGEKLFF
clone_size: few; v_call: TRBV6-6; j_call: TRBJ2-1; cdr3_length: 15; d_call: TRBD2; cdr3_nt: TGTGCCAGCAGTAGCGGGGGGGCCAGGCGCAATGAGCAGTTCTTC; cdr3_aa: CASSSGGARRNEQFF
clone_size: NA; v_call: TRBV2; j_call: TRBJ1-1; cdr3_length: 13; d_call: NA; cdr3_nt: TGTGCCAGCAGTGAAGTTTTGTGGACTGAAGCTTTCTTT; cdr3_aa: CASSEVLWTEAFF
clone_size: few; v_call: TRBV18; j_call: TRBJ1-5; cdr3_length: 16; d_call: TRBD1; cdr3_nt: TGTGCCAGCTCACCATTCCAGGGGGCGCACAATCAGCCCCAGCATTTT; cdr3_aa: CASSPFQGAHNQPQHF
clone_size: few; v_call: TRBV4-3; j_call: TRBJ2-7; cdr3_length: 14; d_call: NA; cdr3_nt: TGCGCCAGCAGCCAAGCCAGCGAGGGTTACGAGCAGTACTTC; cdr3_aa: CASSQASEGYEQYF
clone_size: NA; v_call: TRBV30; j_call: TRBJ2-1; cdr3_length: 12; d_call: NA; cdr3_nt: TGTGCCTGGAGCGGGAGAAAGAATGAGCAGTTCTTC; cdr3_aa: CAWSGRKNEQFF
clone_size: NA; v_call: TRBV6-1; j_call: TRBJ2-1; cdr3_length: 15; d_call: NA; cdr3_nt: TGTGCCAGCAGTGAACTTCCTACCGCTAGGTATGAGCAGTTCTTC; cdr3_aa: CASSELPTARYEQFF
clone_size: few; v_call: TRBV30; j_call: TRBJ1-2; cdr3_length: 13; d_call: NA; cdr3_nt: TGTGCCTGGAGCCCAGACGGATACTATGGCTACACCTTC; cdr3_aa: CAWSPDGYYGYTF
clone_size: few; v_call: TRBV5-4; j_call: TRBJ2-1; cdr3_length: 15; d_call: NA; cdr3_nt: TGTGCCAGCAGCTTCGACGGACCCTCCTACAATGAGCAGTTCTTC; cdr3_aa: CASSFDGPSYNEQFF
clone_size: NA; v_call: TRBV7-2; j_call: TRBJ2-1; cdr3_length: 16; d_call: TRBD2; cdr3_nt: TGTGCCAGCAGCTCACAGCGGGGTGGCAGGAACAATGAGCAGTTCTTC; cdr3_aa: CASSSQRGGRNNEQFF
clone_size: few; v_call: TRBV4-1; j_call: TRBJ2-5; cdr3_length: 13; d_call: NA; cdr3_nt: TGCGCCAGCAGCCAGTTGCCCAGAGAGACCCAGTACTTC; cdr3_aa: CASSQLPRETQYF
clone_size: few; v_call: TRBV7-2; j_call: TRBJ2-5; cdr3_length: 12; d_call: NA; cdr3_nt: TGTGCCAGCAGCTTACAATTTGCGACCCAGTACTTC; cdr3_aa: CASSLQFATQYF
clone_size: few; v_call: TRBV19; j_call: TRBJ2-1; cdr3_length: 16; d_call: TRBD1; cdr3_nt: TGTGCCAGTAGTGTTACAGGGGTTGAATCCTACAATGAGCAGTTCTTC; cdr3_aa: CASSVTGVESYNEQFF
clone_size: NA; v_call: TRBV30; j_call: TRBJ2-2; cdr3_length: 13; d_call: NA; cdr3_nt: TGTGCCTGGAGTGGGGTGTTCTCCGGGGAGCTGTTTTTT; cdr3_aa: CAWSGVFSGELFF
clone_size: NA; v_call: TRBV30; j_call: TRBJ1-3; cdr3_length: 14; d_call: NA; cdr3_nt: TGTGCCTGGAGTGTCGGGGTCTCTGGAAACACCATATATTTT; cdr3_aa: CAWSVGVSGNTIYF
clone_size: few; v_call: TRBV7-2; j_call: TRBJ1-5; cdr3_length: 16; d_call: TRBD1; cdr3_nt: TGTGCCAGCAGCTTAGCCGGGACAGGGATACGGCAGCCCCAGCATTTT; cdr3_aa: CASSLAGTGIRQPQHF
clone_size: NA; v_call: TRBV27; j_call: TRBJ2-5; cdr3_length: 15; d_call: TRBD1; cdr3_nt: TGTGCCAGCAGTATAACAGGGGACATCCGGGAGACCCAGTACTTC; cdr3_aa: CASSITGDIRETQYF
clone_size: few; v_call: TRBV4-3; j_call: TRBJ1-3; cdr3_length: 19; d_call: NA; cdr3_nt: TGCGCCAGCAGCCGAGCGAGTGGAGGGACCTTCCTCTCTGGAAACACCATATATTTT; cdr3_aa: CASSRASGGTFLSGNTIYF
clone_size: few; v_call: TRBV5-4; j_call: TRBJ2-3; cdr3_length: 16; d_call: TRBD2; cdr3_nt: TGTGCCAGCAGCTTGGTGCTAGCGGGAGACTCAGATACGCAGTATTTT; cdr3_aa: CASSLVLAGDSDTQYF
clone_size: few; v_call: TRBV7-8; j_call: TRBJ2-5; cdr3_length: 16; d_call: NA; cdr3_nt: TGTGCCAGCAGCTTAATTCGGCCTAGCCGTCGAGAGACCCAGTACTTC; cdr3_aa: CASSLIRPSRRETQYF
clone_size: few; v_call: TRBV19; j_call: TRBJ2-1; cdr3_length: 19; d_call: TRBD2; cdr3_nt: TGTGCCAGTAGTAAACCGGGACTAGCGGGGACCCGCTCCTACAATGAGCAGTTCTTC; cdr3_aa: CASSKPGLAGTRSYNEQFF
clone_size: few; v_call: TRBV5-1; j_call: TRBJ1-2; cdr3_length: 12; d_call: NA; cdr3_nt: TGCGCCAGCAGCTTGGAGGGAGGTGGCTACACCTTC; cdr3_aa: CASSLEGGGYTF
clone_size: NA; v_call: TRBV7-2; j_call: TRBJ2-3; cdr3_length: 16; d_call: TRBD2; cdr3_nt: TGTGCCAGCAGCTTACTAGCGGGAGGGCCTGCAGATACGCAGTATTTT; cdr3_aa: CASSLLAGGPADTQYF
clone_size: NA; v_call: TRBV7-9; j_call: TRBJ2-5; cdr3_length: 17; d_call: NA; cdr3_nt: TGTGCCAGCAGCTTGCTCCCTCCGGGACTCTTGCAAGAGACCCAGTACTTC; cdr3_aa: CASSLLPPGLLQETQYF
clone_size: NA; v_call: TRBV7-2; j_call: TRBJ2-5; cdr3_length: 15; d_call: TRBD2; cdr3_nt: TGTGCCAGCAGCTTAATGGCTAGCGGAGAAGAGACCCAGTACTTC; cdr3_aa: CASSLMASGEETQYF
clone_size: NA; v_call: TRBV14; j_call: TRBJ1-2; cdr3_length: 18; d_call: NA; cdr3_nt: TGTGCCAGCAGCCAAGAAGGCCAGGGAGGAGTGTGGCCCTATGGCTACACCTTC; cdr3_aa: CASSQEGQGGVWPYGYTF
clone_size: few; v_call: TRBV15; j_call: TRBJ2-6; cdr3_length: 17; d_call: TRBD1; cdr3_nt: TGTGCCACCACCACTCCGGGACAGTTCTCTGGGGCCAACGTCCTGACTTTC; cdr3_aa: CATTTPGQFSGANVLTF
clone_size: NA; v_call: TRBV23-1; j_call: TRBJ1-6; cdr3_length: 17; d_call: NA; cdr3_nt: TGCGCCAGCAGTCAATCGGCTTTGGGGTACGGGGATTCACCCCTCCACTTT; cdr3_aa: CASSQSALGYGDSPLHF
clone_size: NA; v_call: TRBV12-5; j_call: TRBJ2-5; cdr3_length: 12; d_call: NA; cdr3_nt: TGTGCTAGTGGTTTGGGAAAAGAGACCCAGTACTTC; cdr3_aa: CASGLGKETQYF
clone_size: NA; v_call: TRBV7-9; j_call: TRBJ1-2; cdr3_length: 10; d_call: NA; cdr3_nt: TGTGCCAGCAGCTTTGACGGCTACACCTTC; cdr3_aa: CASSFDGYTF
clone_size: few; v_call: TRBV19; j_call: TRBJ1-1; cdr3_length: 14; d_call: NA; cdr3_nt: TGTGCCAGTAGTATAGTGGCACTCGAGTATGAAGCTTTCTTT; cdr3_aa: CASSIVALEYEAFF
clone_size: few; v_call: TRBV7-9; j_call: TRBJ2-5; cdr3_length: 14; d_call: NA; cdr3_nt: TGTGCCAGCAGCGGAGGGGTTAAGCAAGAGACCCAGTACTTC; cdr3_aa: CASSGGVKQETQYF
clone_size: NA; v_call: TRBV4-3; j_call: TRBJ2-2; cdr3_length: 14; d_call: NA; cdr3_nt: TGCGCCAGCAGCCGCATTCCCAACACCGGGGAGCTGTTTTTT; cdr3_aa: CASSRIPNTGELFF
clone_size: NA; v_call: TRBV11-2; j_call: TRBJ2-1; cdr3_length: 13; d_call: NA; cdr3_nt: TGTGCCAGCAGCTTGGGTCTGGTCAATGAGCAGTTCTTC; cdr3_aa: CASSLGLVNEQFF
clone_size: NA; v_call: TRBV29-1; j_call: TRBJ1-1; cdr3_length: 11; d_call: TRBD1; cdr3_nt: TGCAGCGTTGTATCAGGGGGTTCGGCTTTCTTT; cdr3_aa: CSVVSGGSAFF
clone_size: few; v_call: TRBV10-3; j_call: TRBJ2-5; cdr3_length: 14; d_call: NA; cdr3_nt: TGTGCCATCAGTGAAGGGGACTACCAAGAGACCCAGTACTTC; cdr3_aa: CAISEGDYQETQYF